Each of the 28 T cell receptor beta chains below was sequenced from the same sample in a study of cytomegalovirus exposure and HLA in healthy donors. The study ran its PCR with 60 Vbeta and 13 Jbeta primers. Some clones are missing from TCRdb's copy, which holds only in-frame ones; the method was immunoSEQ multiplex PCR. The table shows about 200,000 clones, with around 79% occurring only once. The sequencing input was PBMCs. The receptors stem from a man aged 18 to 30 in good health and CMV-seronegative.

V is TRBV7-8 and J is TRBJ1-2; TRBD1 aligns across 8 bases. CDR3 length equals 16 residues. J gave up 6 bases and V 0 bases, and 9 bases lay outside the gene matches. Germline V gives CDR1 SGHVS, CDR2 FQNEAQ. The CDR3 nucleotides are TGTGCCAGCAGCTTAGCCTGGGGTTCAGGGGGCGATGGCTACACCTTC. Its translation is CASSLAWGSGGDGYTF.

The rearrangement links TRBV6-1 to TRBJ2-5; D remains unclear. Germline CDR1 and CDR2: MNHNS and SASEGT. The CDR3 is made up of 13 amino acids. V was clipped by 2 bases and J by 9 bases, with 13 bases between them. In DNA, the CDR3 is TGTGCCAGCAGTGAACCTCGGTATTCGTCCCAGTACTTC. Its translation: CASSEPRYSSQYF.

The chain joins TRBV4-3 to TRBJ1-1, with 8 bases identical to TRBD1. This CDR3 has 15 residues. V lost 3 bases and J lost 4; bases outside the gene matches: 7. From germline, CDR1 is LGHNA and CDR2 YSLEER. The CDR3 loop reads CASSHPTGGSTEAFF. As DNA, the CDR3 is TGCGCCAGCAGCCATCCAACAGGGGGGAGCACTGAAGCTTTCTTT.

Written as DNA, the CDR3 is TGTGCCAGCAGCTTAGGGACTAGCGGGGTCGATGAGCAGTTCTTC. The encoded protein is CASSLGTSGVDEQFF. The chain has TRBV7-9 and TRBJ2-1, with 12 positions matching TRBD2. The CDR3 contains 15 residues. The junction had 3 bases not matched to a gene; V was cut back by 1 base and J by 8 bases. Per germline, CDR1 SEHNR and CDR2 FQNEAQ (reference sequence). The full variable domain, with the rest looked up from reference TRBV7-9 and TRBJ2-1, is DTGVSQNPRHKITKRGQNVTFRCDPISEHNRLYWYRQTLGQGPEFLTYFQNEAQLEKSRLLSDRFSAERPKGSFSTLEIQRTEQGDSAMYLCASSLGTSGVDEQFFGPGTRLTVL.

The chain uses TRBV18 and TRBJ1-6; TRBD1 matches at 8 bases. CDR3 length: 15 residues. J lost 3 bases, V lost 6 bases, and 4 bases had no gene match. Germline loops: CDR1 KGHSH, CDR2 LQKENI. The CDR3 sequence: CASSPTGDYNSPLHF. In DNA, the CDR3 is TGTGCCAGCTCCCCGACAGGGGACTATAATTCACCCCTCCACTTT.

The V and J genes are TRBV4-3 and TRBJ2-5; TRBD1 matches 7 bases. The ends lost 4 bases at V and 2 bases at J; junction bases unmatched: 13. The CDR3 covers 17 residues. Germline V CDR1 and CDR2: LGHNA, YSLEER. The CDR3: CASSPEYRGGGQETQYF. CDR3 DNA: TGCGCCAGCAGCCCGGAGTACAGGGGCGGTGGACAAGAGACCCAGTACTTC.

The chain is built from TRBV19 and TRBJ1-4; 8 bases map to TRBD1. The CDR3 extends over 14 amino acids. V dropped 4 bases and J dropped 11; count of bases not matched to a gene: 9. Germline V gene data show CDR1 as LNHDA and CDR2 as SQIVND (reference sequence). Here the CDR3 reads CASSTRTGLSKLFF. The CDR3 DNA follows: TGTGCCAGTAGTACGAGGACAGGGTTGAGTAAACTGTTTTTT.

The rearrangement joins TRBV13 to TRBJ2-1; 9 bases line up with TRBD1. V shed 5 bases, J shed 4 bases, and the junction held 6 bases outside the gene matches. The CDR3 spans 15 residues. Germline-derived CDR1 and CDR2 are PRHDT and FYEKMQ (reference sequence). The CDR3 reads CASSPGTGKYNEQFF. The CDR3 nucleotides are TGTGCCAGCAGCCCCGGGACAGGGAAATACAATGAGCAGTTCTTC.

This clone was counted between two and nine times. The chain links TRBV7-2 to TRBJ1-5; TRBD1 matches 9 bases. Germline trimming cut 5 bases from V and 6 bases from J; bases unmatched to any gene: 5. This CDR3 has 14 amino acids. Germline V gives CDR1 SGHTA, CDR2 FQGNSA. CDR3 DNA: TGTGCCAGCAGCACCGGGACAGGGAGTCAGCCCCAGCATTTT. Translated: CASSTGTGSQPQHF.

The rearrangement uses TRBV30 and TRBJ1-2; 8 nucleotides agree with TRBD1. The CDR3 has 14 residues. Germline trimming cut 8 bases from V and 5 bases from J; bases unmatched to any gene: 13. Germline V lookup: CDR1 GTSNPN, CDR2 SVGIG (reference sequence). CDR3 DNA: TGTGCCGACAGGGGAGACCTGAAAATGTATGGCTACACCTTC. Its protein is CADRGDLKMYGYTF.

This clone appeared a single time. The V and J genes are TRBV29-1 and TRBJ2-2, with D tentatively TRBD1 (5 bases). CDR1 and CDR2 from the germline V gene are SQVTM and ANQGSEA. Trimming cost V 4 bases and J 3 bases, with 9 bases left between them. The CDR3 has 13 amino acids. CDR3 coding DNA: TGCAGCGTTGTCAGGGTAGACACCGGGGAGCTGTTTTTT. As protein: CSVVRVDTGELFF.

J is TRBJ2-2 and V is TRBV11-3; no clear D gene. Germline V gene sequence: CDR1 SGHNT, CDR2 YENEEA. V was shortened by 0 bases and J by 6 bases, with 5 bases between the two germline ends. The CDR3 has 13 residues. CDR3 DNA sequence: TGTGCCAGCAGCTTAGATCCCGCCGGGGAGCTGTTTTTT. Amino acids: CASSLDPAGELFF.

This clone was counted a few times. The chain joins TRBV9 to TRBJ2-1; D may be TRBD2 (5 bases). From germline, CDR1 is SGDLS and CDR2 YYNGEE. Between the trimmed V and J ends, which lost 0 bases and 9 bases, there was a span of 16 bases. The CDR3 contains 15 residues. The CDR3 loop reads CASSVESEGSREQFF. The CDR3 DNA follows: TGTGCCAGCAGCGTAGAGAGCGAGGGCTCCCGTGAGCAGTTCTTC. The whole variable domain, filled in from reference TRBV9 and TRBJ2-1, reads DSGVTQTPKHLITATGQRVTLRCSPRSGDLSVYWYQQSLDQGLQFLIQYYNGEERAKGNILERFSAQQFPDLHSELNLSSLELGDSALYFCASSVESEGSREQFFGPGTRLTVL.

Remarks on this clone: One end of the junction varies from germline; a read error may be responsible. The chain has TRBV10-1 and TRBJ2-2; 10 nucleotides line up with TRBD2. The germline V gene encodes CDR1 WNHNN and CDR2 SYGVQD (reference sequence). CDR3 size: 19 residues. This chain's CDR3 is CASSLISSGGFTNTGELLF. CDR3 in DNA: TGCGCCAGCAGTTTAATTTCTAGCGGGGGCTTTACAAACACCGGGGAGCTGCTTTTT.

The chain combines TRBV28 with TRBJ1-5, with D possibly being TRBD1 (5 bases). Trimming left V 5 bases short and J 2 bases short, with 13 bases between. This CDR3 comprises 15 residues. The V gene's germline CDR1 is MDHEN and CDR2 SYDVKM. The CDR3 loop reads CASSTGRWGNQPQHF. CDR3 sequence (DNA): TGTGCCAGCAGTACAGGACGGTGGGGCAATCAGCCCCAGCATTTT.

The chain is built from TRBV28 and TRBJ1-2; 7 bases map to TRBD1. The junction had 3 bases not matched to a gene; V was cut back by 7 bases and J by 4 bases. The V gene's germline CDR1 is MDHEN and CDR2 SYDVKM. There are 12 residues in the CDR3. In nucleotides, the CDR3 is TGTGCCAGCACGAGGGACAGCTATGGCTACACCTTC. This codes for CASTRDSYGYTF.

This sequence joins TRBV23-1 and TRBJ2-1, with D maybe TRBD2 (5 bases). TRBV23-1 qualifies as an ORF whose function is uncertain. V lost 6 bases and J 6 bases, leaving 15 bases between the germline ends. This CDR3 has 14 amino acids. CDR3 in amino acids: CASRYSGRGNEQFF. The CDR3 bases are TGCGCCAGCAGGTACAGTGGGAGAGGCAATGAGCAGTTCTTC.

The chain couples TRBV7-3 to TRBJ2-2; D is possibly TRBD1 (5 bases). CDR1 and CDR2 from the germline V gene are SGHTA and FQGTGA. Between the trimmed V and J ends, which lost 1 base and 7 bases, there was a span of 10 bases. There are 14 residues in the CDR3. The CDR3 sequence is CASSLIGVGGELFF. Here the CDR3 DNA reads TGTGCCAGCAGCTTAATAGGGGTTGGCGGGGAGCTGTTTTTT.

CDR3 nucleotides: TGCAGCGACCTCCACAGCCAGCCTAACTATGGCTACACCTTC. The encoded protein is CSDLHSQPNYGYTF. The chain joins TRBV29-1 to TRBJ1-2; no clear D. This CDR3 spans 14 amino acids. Germline V lookup: CDR1 SQVTM, CDR2 ANQGSEA. V was clipped by 7 bases and J by 0 bases, with 15 bases between them. Full variable domain (missing parts from reference TRBV29-1 and TRBJ1-2): SAVISQKPSRDICQRGTSLTIQCQVDSQVTMMFWYRQQPGQSLTLIATANQGSEATYESGFVIDKFPISRPNLTFSTLTVSNMSPEDSSIYLCSDLHSQPNYGYTFGSGTRLTVV.

A few counts support this clone. V gene TRBV6-5 combines with J gene TRBJ1-2; D gene unclear. Germline-derived CDR1 and CDR2 are MNHEY and SVGAGI. This CDR3 has 14 amino acids. Trimming removed 6 bases from V and 7 bases from J, with 18 bases in between. The CDR3 reads CASSPTTRSGGYTF. DNA for the CDR3: TGTGCCAGCAGCCCTACTACCCGGAGCGGTGGCTACACCTTC.

V gene TRBV6-1 combines with J gene TRBJ2-3; possible D gene TRBD2, 5 bases. CDR3 length equals 15 residues. Trimming took off 2 bases at V and 5 bases at J, with 14 bases between the two ends. CDR1 is MNHNS and CDR2 is SASEGT in the germline V gene. The CDR3 reads CASSEWGPGKDTQYF. In DNA, the CDR3 is TGTGCCAGCAGTGAATGGGGTCCGGGGAAAGATACGCAGTATTTT.

This clone was observed a handful of times. V gene TRBV30 combines with J gene TRBJ2-2, with a weak D call TRBD2 (6 bases). V lost 0 bases and J 4 bases, leaving 9 bases between the germline ends. CDR3 size: 14 residues. The germline CDR1 and CDR2 sequences are GTSNPN and SVGIG (reference sequence). The CDR3 DNA reads as TGTGCCTGGAGTGTACTGGGGGGCACCGGGGAGCTGTTTTTT. Protein: CAWSVLGGTGELFF.

The chain carries TRBV9 and TRBJ2-6; D remains ambiguous. V was trimmed by 0 bases and J by 0 bases, leaving 4 bases between them. The CDR3 sequence is 15 residues long. Germline V CDR1 and CDR2: SGDLS, YYNGEE. The CDR3 protein is CASSVGGSGANVLTF. The CDR3 DNA follows: TGTGCCAGCAGCGTAGGCGGCTCTGGGGCCAACGTCCTGACTTTC. Drawing the rest from reference TRBV9 and TRBJ2-6, the complete variable domain is DSGVTQTPKHLITATGQRVTLRCSPRSGDLSVYWYQQSLDQGLQFLIQYYNGEERAKGNILERFSAQQFPDLHSELNLSSLELGDSALYFCASSVGGSGANVLTFGAGSRLTVL.

V gene TRBV9 combines with J gene TRBJ2-3; 8 nucleotides align to TRBD2. CDR3 length equals 14 residues. V dropped 6 bases and J dropped 5; count of bases not matched to a gene: 8. From germline, CDR1 is SGDLS and CDR2 YYNGEE. Here the CDR3 DNA reads TGTGCCAGCAATGGAGCGGGAGTTGGAGATACGCAGTATTTT. This translates into CASNGAGVGDTQYF.

The chain recombines TRBV5-6 with TRBJ2-7; 7 nucleotides agree with TRBD2. The CDR3 length is 15 residues. CDR1 is SGHDT and CDR2 is YYEEEE in the germline V gene. Trimming took 2 bases from V and 3 from J; bases not matched to a gene: 8. The CDR3 loop is CASSFRAAGVYEQYF. The CDR3 DNA reads TGTGCCAGCAGCTTTCGCGCGGCGGGAGTCTACGAGCAGTACTTC.

This chain joins TRBV30 and TRBJ1-2, with D possibly matching TRBD1 (5 bases). The CDR3 is made up of 15 amino acids. The germline CDR1 and CDR2 sequences are GTSNPN and SVGIG (reference sequence). The V gene lost 1 base and the J gene lost 4 bases, with 16 bases spanning the gap. For the CDR3, the DNA is TGTGCCTGGAGTGCAAAAGACAGCTCTTTCTATGGCTACACCTTC. Translated, it gives CAWSAKDSSFYGYTF.

J is TRBJ1-2 and V is TRBV2; possible D gene TRBD1, 5 bases. This CDR3 is built from 15 residues. The V end was cut by 6 bases, the J end by 5 bases, with 19 bases between. The germline V gene encodes CDR1 SNHLY and CDR2 FYNNEI. CDR3 bases: TGTGCCAGCAGCGCCGGACATGGATATAAATATGGCTACACCTTC. This gives the protein CASSAGHGYKYGYTF.

In this sample, this clone turned up a few times. V is TRBV19 and J is TRBJ2-2, with D perhaps matching TRBD1 (6 bases). Germline-derived CDR1 and CDR2 are LNHDA and SQIVND (reference sequence). V dropped 5 bases and J dropped 0 bases, with 16 bases sitting between them. The CDR3 runs 17 residues. DNA for the CDR3: TGTGCCAGTAGTCCCCAGGGGTTGGACGCGAACACCGGGGAGCTGTTTTTT. Protein product: CASSPQGLDANTGELFF.